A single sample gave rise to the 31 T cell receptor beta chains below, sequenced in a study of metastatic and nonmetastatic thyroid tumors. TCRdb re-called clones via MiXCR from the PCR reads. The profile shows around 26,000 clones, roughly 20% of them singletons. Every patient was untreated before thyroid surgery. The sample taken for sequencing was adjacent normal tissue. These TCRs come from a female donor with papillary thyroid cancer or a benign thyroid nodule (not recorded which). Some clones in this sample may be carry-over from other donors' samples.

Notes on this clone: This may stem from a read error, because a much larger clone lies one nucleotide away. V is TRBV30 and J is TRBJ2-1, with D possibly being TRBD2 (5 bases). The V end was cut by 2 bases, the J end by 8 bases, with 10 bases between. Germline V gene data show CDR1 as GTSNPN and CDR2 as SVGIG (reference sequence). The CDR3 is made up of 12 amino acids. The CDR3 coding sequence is TGTGCCTGGAGTCCCCGAGGGTATGAGCAGTTCTTC. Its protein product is CAWSPRGYEQFF.

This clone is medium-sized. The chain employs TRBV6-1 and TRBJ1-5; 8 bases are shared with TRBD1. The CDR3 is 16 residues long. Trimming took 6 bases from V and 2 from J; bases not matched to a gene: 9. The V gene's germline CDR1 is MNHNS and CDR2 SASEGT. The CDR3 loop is CASSPPGQGGNQPQHF. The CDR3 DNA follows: TGTGCCAGCAGCCCCCCAGGACAGGGAGGCAATCAGCCCCAGCATTTT.

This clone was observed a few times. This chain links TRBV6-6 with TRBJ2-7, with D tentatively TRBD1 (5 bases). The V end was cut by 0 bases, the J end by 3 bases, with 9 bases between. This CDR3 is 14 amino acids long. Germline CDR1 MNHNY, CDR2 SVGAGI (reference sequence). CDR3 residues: CASSYSTDLYEQYF. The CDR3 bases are TGTGCCAGCAGTTACTCGACAGATCTCTACGAGCAGTACTTC.

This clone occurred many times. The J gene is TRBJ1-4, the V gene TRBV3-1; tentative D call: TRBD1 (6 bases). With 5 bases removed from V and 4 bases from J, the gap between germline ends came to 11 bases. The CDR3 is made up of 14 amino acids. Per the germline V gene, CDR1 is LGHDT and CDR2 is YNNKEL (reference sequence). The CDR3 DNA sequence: TGTGCCAGCAGCTCCGACAGGAATAATGAAAAACTGTTTTTT. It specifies CASSSDRNNEKLFF.

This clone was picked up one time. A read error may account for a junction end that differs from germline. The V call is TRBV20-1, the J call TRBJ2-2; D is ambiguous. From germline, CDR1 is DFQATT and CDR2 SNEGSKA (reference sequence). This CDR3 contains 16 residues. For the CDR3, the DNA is TGCAGTGCTAGAGATCATAACGGCATCCCCACCGTGGAGCTGTTTTTT. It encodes CSARDHNGIPTVELFF.

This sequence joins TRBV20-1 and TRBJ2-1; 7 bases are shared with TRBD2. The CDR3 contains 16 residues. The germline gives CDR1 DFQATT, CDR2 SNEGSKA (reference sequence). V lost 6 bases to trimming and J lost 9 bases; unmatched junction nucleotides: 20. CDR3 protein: CSARNPGGCGSGEQFF. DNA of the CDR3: TGCAGTGCACGGAACCCGGGAGGTTGCGGGAGCGGTGAGCAGTTCTTC.

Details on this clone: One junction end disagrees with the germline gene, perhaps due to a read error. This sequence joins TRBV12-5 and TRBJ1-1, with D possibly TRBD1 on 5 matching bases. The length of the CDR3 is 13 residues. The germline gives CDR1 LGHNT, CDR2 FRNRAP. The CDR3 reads CASGLEGNSDAFF. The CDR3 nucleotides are TGTGCTAGTGGTTTGGAGGGGAACTCTGATGCTTTCTTT. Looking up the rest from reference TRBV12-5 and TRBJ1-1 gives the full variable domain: DARVTQTPRHKVTEMGQEVTMRCQPILGHNTVFWYRQTMMQGLELLAYFRNRAPLDDSGMPKDRFSAEMPDATLATLKIQPSEPRDSAVYFCASGLEGNSDAFFGQGTRLTVV.

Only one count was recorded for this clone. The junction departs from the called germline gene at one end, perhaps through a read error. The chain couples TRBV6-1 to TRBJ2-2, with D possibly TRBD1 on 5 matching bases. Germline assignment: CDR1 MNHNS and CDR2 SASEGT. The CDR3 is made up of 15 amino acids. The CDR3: CASSQARANTVELIF. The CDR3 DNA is TGTGCCAGCAGTCAGGCCAGGGCGAACACCGTGGAGCTGATTTTT.

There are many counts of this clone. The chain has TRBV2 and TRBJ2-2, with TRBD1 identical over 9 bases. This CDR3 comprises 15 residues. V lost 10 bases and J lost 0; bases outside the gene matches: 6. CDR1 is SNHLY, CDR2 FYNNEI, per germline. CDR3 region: CATYGTGPNTGELFF. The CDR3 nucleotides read TGTGCCACCTATGGGACAGGGCCGAACACCGGGGAGCTGTTTTTT.

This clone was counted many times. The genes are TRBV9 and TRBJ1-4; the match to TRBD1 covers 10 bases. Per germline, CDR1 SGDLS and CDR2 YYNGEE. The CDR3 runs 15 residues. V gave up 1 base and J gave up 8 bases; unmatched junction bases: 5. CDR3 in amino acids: CASSVYGTGAEKLFF. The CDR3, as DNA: TGTGCCAGCAGCGTATATGGGACAGGGGCCGAAAAACTGTTTTTT.

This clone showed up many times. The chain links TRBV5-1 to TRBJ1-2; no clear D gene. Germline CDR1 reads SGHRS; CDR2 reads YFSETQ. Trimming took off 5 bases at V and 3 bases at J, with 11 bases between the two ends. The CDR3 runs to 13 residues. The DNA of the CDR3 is TGCGCCAGCAGTTCCGGGAGTGACTATGGCTACACCTTC. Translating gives CASSSGSDYGYTF.

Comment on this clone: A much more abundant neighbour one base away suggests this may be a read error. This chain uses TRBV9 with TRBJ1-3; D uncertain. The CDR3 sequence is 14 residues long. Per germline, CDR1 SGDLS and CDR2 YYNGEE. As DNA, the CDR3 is TGTGCCAGCAGCGTAGGCTACTCTGGAAACACCGTATATTTT. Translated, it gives CASSVGYSGNTVYF. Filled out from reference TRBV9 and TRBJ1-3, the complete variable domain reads DSGVTQTPKHLITATGQRVTLRCSPRSGDLSVYWYQQSLDQGLQFLIQYYNGEERAKGNILERFSAQQFPDLHSELNLSSLELGDSALYFCASSVGYSGNTVYFGEGSWLTVV.

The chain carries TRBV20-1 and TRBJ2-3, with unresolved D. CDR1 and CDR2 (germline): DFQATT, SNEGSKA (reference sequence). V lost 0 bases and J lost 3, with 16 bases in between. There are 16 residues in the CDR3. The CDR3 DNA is TGCAGTGCTAGAGACCAACAGCGATCTAGAACAGATACGCAGTATTTT. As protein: CSARDQQRSRTDTQYF.

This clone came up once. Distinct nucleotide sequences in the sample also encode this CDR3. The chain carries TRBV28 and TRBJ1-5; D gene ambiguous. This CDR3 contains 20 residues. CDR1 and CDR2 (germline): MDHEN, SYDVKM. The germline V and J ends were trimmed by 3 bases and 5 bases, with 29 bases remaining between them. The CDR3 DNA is TGTGCCAGCAGTTTCTCGAACCGAGGCACTGGGCGCGTAAGGCATCAGCCCCAGCATTTT. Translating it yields CASSFSNRGTGRVRHQPQHF.

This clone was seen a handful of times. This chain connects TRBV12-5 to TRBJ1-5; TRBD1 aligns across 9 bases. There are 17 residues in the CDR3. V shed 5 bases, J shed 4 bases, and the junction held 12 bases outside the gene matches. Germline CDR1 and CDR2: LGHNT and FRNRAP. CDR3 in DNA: TGTGCTAGTGGTCCATTCCTTGACAGGGGGGATAATCAGCCCCAGCATTTT. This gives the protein CASGPFLDRGDNQPQHF.

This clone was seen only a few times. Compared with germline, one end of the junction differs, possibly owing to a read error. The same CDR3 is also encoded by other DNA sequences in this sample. The CDR3 nucleotides read TGCGCCAGCAGGTGGACTGTCCGGGAGACCCAGTACTTC. This sequence encodes CASRWTVRETQYF. The V gene is TRBV6-1, the J gene TRBJ2-5; tentative D call: TRBD2 (5 bases). CDR3 length: 13 residues. Germline CDR1 reads MNHNS; CDR2 reads SASEGT.

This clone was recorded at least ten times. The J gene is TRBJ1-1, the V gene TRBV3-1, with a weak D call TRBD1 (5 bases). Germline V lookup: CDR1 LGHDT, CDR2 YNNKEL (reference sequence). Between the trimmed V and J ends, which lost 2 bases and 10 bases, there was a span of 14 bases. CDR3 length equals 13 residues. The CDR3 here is CASSQTRQGRAFF. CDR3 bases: TGTGCCAGCAGCCAAACGAGGCAGGGTCGAGCTTTCTTT. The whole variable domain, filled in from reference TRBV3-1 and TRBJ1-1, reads DTAVSQTPKYLVTQMGNDKSIKCEQNLGHDTMYWYKQDSKKFLKIMFSYNNKELIINETVPNRFSPKSPDKAHLNLHINSLELGDSAVYFCASSQTRQGRAFFGQGTRLTVV.

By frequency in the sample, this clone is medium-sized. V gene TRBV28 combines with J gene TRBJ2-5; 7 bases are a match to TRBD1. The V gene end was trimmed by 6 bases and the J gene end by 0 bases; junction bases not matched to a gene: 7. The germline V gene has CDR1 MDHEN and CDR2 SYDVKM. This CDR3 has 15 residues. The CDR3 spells CASRKNRGHQETQYF. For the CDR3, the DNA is TGTGCCAGCAGGAAAAACAGGGGACACCAAGAGACCCAGTACTTC.

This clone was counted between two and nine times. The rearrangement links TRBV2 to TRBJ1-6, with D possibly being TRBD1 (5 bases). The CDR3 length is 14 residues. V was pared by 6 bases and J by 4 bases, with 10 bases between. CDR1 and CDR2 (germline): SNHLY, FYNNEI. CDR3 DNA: TGTGCCAGCAGAAGGGACGCATATAATTCACCCCTCCACTTT. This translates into CASRRDAYNSPLHF.

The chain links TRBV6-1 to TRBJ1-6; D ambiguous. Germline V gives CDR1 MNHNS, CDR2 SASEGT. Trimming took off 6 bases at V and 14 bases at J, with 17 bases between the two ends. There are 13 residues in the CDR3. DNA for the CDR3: TGTGCCAGCAGCCCGACCTCTAAAGGAACCCTCCACTTT. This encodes CASSPTSKGTLHF.

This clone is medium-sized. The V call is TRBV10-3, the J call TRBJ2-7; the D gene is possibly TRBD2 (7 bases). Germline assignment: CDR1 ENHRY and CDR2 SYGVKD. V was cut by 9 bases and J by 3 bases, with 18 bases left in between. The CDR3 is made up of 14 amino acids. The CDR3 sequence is CAIRGGREGYEQYF. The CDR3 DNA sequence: TGTGCCATAAGGGGGGGAAGGGAGGGCTACGAGCAGTACTTC.

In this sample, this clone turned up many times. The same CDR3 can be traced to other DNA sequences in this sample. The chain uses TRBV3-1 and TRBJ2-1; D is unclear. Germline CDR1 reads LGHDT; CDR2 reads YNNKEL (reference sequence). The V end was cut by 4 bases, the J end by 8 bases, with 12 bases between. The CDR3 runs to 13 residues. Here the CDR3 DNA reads TGTGCCAGCAGCCTCGGAACGGTCGATGAGCAGTTCTTC. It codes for CASSLGTVDEQFF.

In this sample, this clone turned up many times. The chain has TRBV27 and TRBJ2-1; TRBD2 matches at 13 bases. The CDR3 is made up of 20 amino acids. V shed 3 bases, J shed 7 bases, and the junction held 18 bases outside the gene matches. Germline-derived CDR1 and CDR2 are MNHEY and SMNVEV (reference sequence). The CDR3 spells CASSFIGGTSGIPGGNEQFF. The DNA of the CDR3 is TGTGCCAGCAGTTTTATTGGGGGGACTAGCGGGATTCCAGGTGGAAATGAGCAGTTCTTC.

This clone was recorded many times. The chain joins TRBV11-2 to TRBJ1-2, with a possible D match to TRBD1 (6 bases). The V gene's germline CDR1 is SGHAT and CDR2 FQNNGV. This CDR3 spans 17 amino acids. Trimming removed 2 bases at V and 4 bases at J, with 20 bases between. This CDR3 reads CASSLIPRGARFYGYTF. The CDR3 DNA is TGTGCCAGCAGCTTAATCCCGAGGGGGGCGAGGTTCTATGGCTACACCTTC.

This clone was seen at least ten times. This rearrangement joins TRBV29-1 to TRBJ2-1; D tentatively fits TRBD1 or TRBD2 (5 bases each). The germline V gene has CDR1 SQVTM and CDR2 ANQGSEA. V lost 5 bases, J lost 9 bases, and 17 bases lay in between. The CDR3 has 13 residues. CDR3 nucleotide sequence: TGCAGCGTTATCCAAAGCTCAGGGACTGAGCAGTTCTTC. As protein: CSVIQSSGTEQFF.

This CDR3 is CASIPDWTAFTYEQYF. In DNA, the CDR3 is TGTGCCAGCATCCCAGACTGGACAGCGTTCACCTACGAGCAGTACTTC. The chain has TRBV28 and TRBJ2-7; weak D call: TRBD1 (6 bases). CDR1 and CDR2 from the germline V gene are MDHEN and SYDVKM. V was pared by 7 bases and J by 2 bases, with 21 bases between. The CDR3 runs 16 residues.

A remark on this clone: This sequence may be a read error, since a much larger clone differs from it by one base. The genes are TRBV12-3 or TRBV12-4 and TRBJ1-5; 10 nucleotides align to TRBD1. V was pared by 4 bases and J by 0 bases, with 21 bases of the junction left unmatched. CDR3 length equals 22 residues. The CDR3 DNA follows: TGTGCCAGCAGTTCCCCCGACAGGGGGCCACCAATAAACATCTATAGCAATCAGCCCCAGCATTTT. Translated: CASSSPDRGPPINIYSNQPQHF.

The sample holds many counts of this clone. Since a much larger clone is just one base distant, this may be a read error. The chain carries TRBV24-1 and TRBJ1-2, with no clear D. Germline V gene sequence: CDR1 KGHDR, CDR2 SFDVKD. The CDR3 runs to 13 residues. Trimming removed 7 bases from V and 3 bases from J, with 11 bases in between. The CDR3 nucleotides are TGTGCCACCAGGCCGCCTGCGGACTATGGCTACACCTTC. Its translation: CATRPPADYGYTF.

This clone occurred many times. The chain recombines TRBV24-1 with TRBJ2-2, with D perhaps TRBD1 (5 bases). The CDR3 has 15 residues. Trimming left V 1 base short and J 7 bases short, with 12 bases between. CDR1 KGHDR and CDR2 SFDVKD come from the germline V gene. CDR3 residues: CATSDLGDVSGELFF. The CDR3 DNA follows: TGTGCCACCAGTGATTTAGGGGATGTGAGCGGGGAGCTGTTTTTT.

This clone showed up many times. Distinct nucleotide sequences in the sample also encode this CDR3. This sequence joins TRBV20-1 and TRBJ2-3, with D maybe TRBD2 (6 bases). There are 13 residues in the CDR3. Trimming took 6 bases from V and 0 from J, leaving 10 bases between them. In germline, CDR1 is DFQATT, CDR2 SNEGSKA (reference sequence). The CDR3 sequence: CSAPGTSTDTQYF. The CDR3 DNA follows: TGCAGTGCGCCCGGGACTAGCACAGATACGCAGTATTTT.

The CDR3 DNA follows: TGTGCCAGCAGTTTATGGGACAGAGGGGGCTATGGCTACACCTTC. Translation gives CASSLWDRGGYGYTF. The chain has TRBV28 and TRBJ1-2; weak D call: TRBD1 (6 bases). Per germline, CDR1 MDHEN and CDR2 SYDVKM. V lost 0 bases and J lost 4, with 12 bases in between. The CDR3 contains 15 residues.